A selection of T cell receptor beta chains follows, all from one sample in a study of control samples from healthy donors and cancer patients. Here immunoSEQ multiplex PCR was the method, and the copy in TCRdb shows in-frame clones only, minus some. This sample has about 86,000 clones; approximately 91% occur once, and the top ten carry less than 10%. Sequenced material: PBMCs. The receptors derive from a woman in her forties or fifties with colorectal cancer. CDR3s include the opening cysteine and the closing phenylalanine or tryptophan. Each record gives: J gene, V gene, D gene, CDR3 protein, CDR3 DNA. D genes are given only for firm matches.

J: TRBJ1-3; V: TRBV5-4; D: TRBD1; CDR3: CASSLPGQLPLF; DNA: TGTGCCAGCAGCTTGCCGGGACAGCTTCCTCTCTTT
J: TRBJ1-6; V: TRBV10-3; D: TRBD1; CDR3: CAISESVQGGSPLHF; DNA: TGTGCCATCAGTGAGTCAGTACAGGGGGGTTCACCCCTCCACTTT
J: TRBJ1-1; V: TRBV11-1; D: TRBD1; CDR3: CASSPRQGPTEAFF; DNA: TGTGCCAGCAGCCCCCGACAGGGGCCCACTGAAGCTTTCTTT
J: TRBJ1-2; V: TRBV4-3; D: .; CDR3: CASSQGGRYGYTF; DNA: TGCGCCAGCAGCCAAGGGGGGCGCTATGGCTACACCTTC
J: TRBJ2-2; V: TRBV5-1; D: .; CDR3: CASSPLVERNTGELFF; DNA: TGCGCCAGCAGCCCCCTGGTGGAGCGAAACACCGGGGAGCTGTTTTTT
J: TRBJ1-5; V: TRBV19; D: TRBD1; CDR3: CASTRYGQGNQPQHF; DNA: TGTGCCAGTACCCGGTATGGACAGGGAAATCAGCCCCAGCATTTT
J: TRBJ1-2; V: TRBV5-4; D: TRBD1; CDR3: CASSRMGQDYGYTF; DNA: TGTGCCAGCAGCCGAATGGGACAGGACTATGGCTACACCTTC
J: TRBJ1-6; V: TRBV5-5; D: .; CDR3: CASSLGSWIGDSPLHF; DNA: TGTGCCAGCAGCTTGGGGAGTTGGATAGGAGATTCACCCCTCCACTTT
J: TRBJ1-1; V: TRBV27; D: .; CDR3: CASSLSVGDTEAFF; DNA: TGTGCCAGCAGTTTATCAGTAGGAGACACTGAAGCTTTCTTT
J: TRBJ2-3; V: TRBV2; D: .; CDR3: CASSGGGPGTDTQYF; DNA: TGTGCCAGCAGTGGAGGGGGGCCTGGCACAGATACGCAGTATTTT
J: TRBJ2-2; V: TRBV18; D: .; CDR3: CASSRNLRDTTGELFF; DNA: TGTGCCAGCTCACGAAATCTGAGGGATACCACCGGGGAGCTGTTTTTT
J: TRBJ2-3; V: TRBV14; D: TRBD2; CDR3: CASRLAGAGDTQYF; DNA: TGTGCCAGCAGATTAGCGGGGGCCGGGGATACGCAGTATTTT